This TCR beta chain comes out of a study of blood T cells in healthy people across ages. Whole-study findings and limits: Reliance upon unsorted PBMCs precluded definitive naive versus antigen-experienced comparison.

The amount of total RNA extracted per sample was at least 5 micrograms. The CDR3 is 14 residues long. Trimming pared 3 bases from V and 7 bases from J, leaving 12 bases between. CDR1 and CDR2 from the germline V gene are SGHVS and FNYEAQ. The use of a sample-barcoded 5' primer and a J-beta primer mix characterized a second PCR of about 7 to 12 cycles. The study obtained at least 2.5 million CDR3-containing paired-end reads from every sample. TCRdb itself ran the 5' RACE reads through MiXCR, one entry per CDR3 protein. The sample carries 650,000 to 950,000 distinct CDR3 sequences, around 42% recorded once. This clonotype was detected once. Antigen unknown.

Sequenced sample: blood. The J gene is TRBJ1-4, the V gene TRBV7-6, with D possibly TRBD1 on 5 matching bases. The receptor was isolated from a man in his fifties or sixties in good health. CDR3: CASSLGTWGEKLFF. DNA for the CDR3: TGTGCCAGCAGCTTGGGGACCTGGGGTGAAAAACTGTTTTTT.